This T cell receptor (beta chain) was captured by sequencing in a study of human T cells and chemical hapten exposure. Whole-study results and caveats: Expanded TCRs produced significantly more large CDR3 similarity clusters than controls did.

The CDR3 runs 15 residues. The germline gives CDR1 SGDLS, CDR2 YYNGEE. Trimming left V 4 bases short and J 6 bases short, with 17 bases between. Separate cDNA molecules received unique molecular identifiers, which the library attached to them. TCRdb re-called the RACE reads through MiXCR, storing one row per CDR3 protein. The sample has tens of thousands of distinct CDR3 sequences, 6.5% to 8.5% seen once. In this sample, this clonotype turned up many times. Antigen: not known. Time point meaning: pre-sensitization, week 0. Treatment meaning: therapeutic diphenylcyclopropenone sensitization with weekly scalp DPC. Unseparated into fractions, whole blood served as the source from which total RNA was extracted.

The receptor was isolated from a woman in her twenties or thirties with alopecia areata. Some clones in this sample may be carry-over from other donors' samples. Source: whole blood, taken in connection with sensitization to the hapten diphenylcyclopropenone (DPC). The chain joins TRBV9 to TRBJ1-5; D unclear. The CDR3 DNA reads TGTGCCAGCAGCCCTGGCCCCACAGTGCGTCAGCCCCAGCATTTT. Translating gives CASSPGPTVRQPQHF.